The 25 T cell receptor beta chains given below trace back to one sample, sequenced in a study of blood T cell repertoires in COVID-19. The table came from immunoSEQ multiplex PCR; TCRdb's copy has only in-frame clones and leaves some out. The repertoire consists of some 97,000 clones, with over 75% occurring once and the leading ten covering roughly 7.4%. Sequencing was performed on peripheral blood. Source of these receptors: a man younger than 40 in a cohort sampled during active COVID-19.

V and J are TRBV28 and TRBJ2-1, with D unresolved. CDR1 and CDR2 (germline): MDHEN, SYDVKM. V lost 1 base, J lost 0 bases, and 16 bases lay in between. The CDR3 is 18 amino acids. This chain's CDR3 is CASSLSTTTQASYNEQFF. CDR3 sequence (DNA): TGTGCCAGCAGTTTATCTACCACCACCCAAGCCTCCTACAATGAGCAGTTCTTC.

A note on this clone: Other DNA variants within this sample encode the same CDR3. J is TRBJ2-2 and V is TRBV5-1; 7 bases align to TRBD1. After removal of 7 bases from V and 2 bases from J, the junction contained 2 bases not matched to a gene. CDR3 size: 13 residues. Germline CDR1 reads SGHRS; CDR2 reads YFSETQ. The CDR3 DNA reads TGCGCCAGCCGGGACAGAAACACCGGGGAGCTGTTTTTT. This translates into CASRDRNTGELFF.

The chain uses TRBV7-2 and TRBJ2-7, with 7 bases lining up with TRBD1. The CDR3 loop spans 14 amino acids. The V and J ends lost 1 base and 4 bases, in that order; junction bases with no gene match: 4. Germline V CDR1 and CDR2: SGHTA, FQGNSA. The CDR3, as DNA: TGTGCCAGCAGCTTAGGGAACAGGGGATACGAGCAGTACTTC. It encodes CASSLGNRGYEQYF.

This clone was found many times. The V and J genes are TRBV4-1 and TRBJ1-6; the D is unclear. The germline CDR1 and CDR2 sequences are MGHRA and YSYEKL. The V gene lost 4 bases and the J gene lost 2 bases, with 6 bases spanning the gap. The CDR3 is 14 residues long. The CDR3 here is CASSPLAYNSPLHF. The CDR3 DNA reads TGCGCCAGCAGCCCCCTCGCCTATAATTCACCCCTCCACTTT.

The chain has TRBV27 and TRBJ2-7, with TRBD2 matching over 12 bases. Germline V gene sequence: CDR1 MNHEY, CDR2 SMNVEV (reference sequence). V trimming: 5 bases; J trimming: 3 bases; junction bases outside the gene matches: 5. The CDR3 totals 15 residues. The DNA for the CDR3 is TGTGCCAGCAGTCCAACTAGCGGGGGGCACTACGAGCAGTACTTC. This translates into CASSPTSGGHYEQYF.

This sequence joins TRBV30 and TRBJ2-7; D is possibly TRBD1 (5 bases). The germline V gene encodes CDR1 GTSNPN and CDR2 SVGIG (reference sequence). The CDR3 runs 14 residues. The V end lost 5 bases, the J end lost 3 bases, and 17 bases lay between the germline ends. The CDR3 reads CAWDGGHSGYEQYF. In DNA, the CDR3 is TGTGCCTGGGATGGTGGACATTCAGGCTACGAGCAGTACTTC.

This clone showed up just a few times. The chain has TRBV7-9 and TRBJ2-7; D is perhaps TRBD1 (6 bases). The CDR3 runs to 13 residues. Trimming left V 4 bases short and J 6 bases short, with 13 bases between. The germline CDR1 and CDR2 sequences are SEHNR and FQNEAQ (reference sequence). The CDR3 bases are TGTGCCAGCAGCTCCACAGGGTATGGCGAGCAGTACTTC. Protein sequence: CASSSTGYGEQYF.

The chain combines TRBV6-2 or TRBV6-3 with TRBJ2-2; TRBD2 might be the D (5 bases). Per germline, CDR1 MNHEY and CDR2 SVGEGT. CDR3 length equals 15 residues. Trimming pared 2 bases from V and 0 bases from J, leaving 7 bases between. The CDR3 here is CASSYEGANTGELFF. In nucleotides, the CDR3 is TGTGCCAGCAGTTACGAGGGAGCGAACACCGGGGAGCTGTTTTTT.

The chain employs TRBV6-5 and TRBJ2-1, with D maybe TRBD1 (6 bases). The V end lost 9 bases, the J end lost 2 bases, and 14 bases lay between the germline ends. The CDR3 has 14 amino acids. Germline CDR1 MNHEY, CDR2 SVGAGI. In DNA form, the CDR3 reads TGTGCCAGTAACAGGGAAGACCCCTACAATGAGCAGTTCTTC. It encodes CASNREDPYNEQFF.

Worth noting for this clone: Its ends do not fully match the called genes, so a read error is possible. The chain carries TRBV4-3 and TRBJ2-3, with a tentative D call TRBD2 (6 bases). This CDR3 is built from 19 residues. CDR1 is LGHNA and CDR2 is YSLEER in the germline V gene. The DNA for the CDR3 is TGCGCCAGCAGTCAAGTTGGGGGGAGTTTAGAACTTAGCACAGATACGCAGTATTTT. Residues: CASSQVGGSLELSTDTQYF.

The chain uses TRBV7-2 and TRBJ2-5; 8 nucleotides agree with TRBD1. The CDR3 runs 17 residues. V dropped 2 bases and J dropped 2; count of bases not matched to a gene: 10. Germline lookup yields CDR1 SGHTA and CDR2 FQGNSA. CDR3 amino acids: CASSLRGAGGLQETQYF. CDR3 in DNA: TGTGCCAGCAGCTTAAGGGGGGCAGGGGGCTTACAAGAGACCCAGTACTTC.

The gene calls are TRBV30 and TRBJ2-7; D perhaps matches TRBD1 (6 bases). Trimming shortened V by 0 bases and J by 4 bases, and 13 bases separated the two germline ends. Germline V gene sequence: CDR1 GTSNPN, CDR2 SVGIG (reference sequence). CDR3 size: 14 residues. The CDR3: CAWSVGDTIYEQYF. The CDR3 DNA reads TGTGCCTGGAGTGTAGGGGACACCATATACGAGCAGTACTTC.

This clone came up a few times. V gene TRBV4-1 combines with J gene TRBJ2-3, with 9 bases identical to TRBD2. J lost 6 bases, V lost 0 bases, and 7 bases had no gene match. Germline lookup yields CDR1 MGHRA and CDR2 YSYEKL. The CDR3 extends over 16 amino acids. CDR3 in DNA: TGCGCCAGCAGCCAAGACTCGAGCGGGGGGCCCGATACGCAGTATTTT. It codes for CASSQDSSGGPDTQYF.

The V call is TRBV3-1 (or the pseudogene TRBV3-2), the J call TRBJ1-4, with 9 bases matching TRBD1. In germline, CDR1 is LGHDT, CDR2 YNNKEL (reference sequence). V lost 2 bases and J lost 7; bases outside the gene matches: 8. This CDR3 spans 16 amino acids. This CDR3 reads CASSQFPGQGSEKLFF. In DNA, the CDR3 is TGTGCCAGCAGCCAATTTCCGGGACAGGGAAGTGAAAAACTGTTTTTT.

This chain joins TRBV28 and TRBJ2-5; possible D gene TRBD1, 6 bases. Deletions cut 6 bases from V and 4 bases from J, with 15 bases between. Germline V gives CDR1 MDHEN, CDR2 SYDVKM. The length of the CDR3 is 14 residues. For the CDR3, the DNA is TGTGCCAGCAGCCGAGACAGGAGGTCAGAGACCCAGTACTTC. Its translation is CASSRDRRSETQYF.

The CDR3 bases are TGTGCCAGCAGTTCTCATACCCAGGTACCCTACGAGCAGTACTTC. It encodes CASSSHTQVPYEQYF. J is TRBJ2-7 and V is TRBV11-2; no definite D call. This CDR3 comprises 15 residues. Trimming left V 6 bases short and J 2 bases short, with 17 bases between. Germline V gene lookup returns CDR1 SGHAT and CDR2 FQNNGV.

This sequence joins TRBV4-3 and TRBJ2-3, with D possibly being TRBD2 (6 bases). The CDR3 is 14 residues long. V lost 1 base, J lost 6 bases, and 11 bases lay in between. Germline V gives CDR1 LGHNA, CDR2 YSLEER. CDR3 in amino acids: CASSQVGGSDTQYF. The CDR3 region has the DNA TGCGCCAGCAGCCAAGTCGGGGGTTCGGATACGCAGTATTTT.

This clone has ten or more counts. J is TRBJ1-3 and V is TRBV6-5; no clear D gene. CDR3 length equals 14 residues. V was shortened by 7 bases and J by 5 bases, with 15 bases between the two germline ends. Germline CDR1 is MNHEY and CDR2 is SVGAGI. The DNA of the CDR3 is TGTGCCAGCACCAACAAGAAATCAAGAAACACCATATATTTT. This sequence encodes CASTNKKSRNTIYF.

The chain uses TRBV4-2 and TRBJ2-5; TRBD2 matches 12 bases. Looked up from germline, CDR1 is LGHNA and CDR2 is YNFKEQ. This CDR3 contains 16 residues. Trimming took 4 bases from V and 2 from J; bases not matched to a gene: 5. CDR3 nucleotides: TGTGCCAGCAGCCCGACTAGCGGGGGCACACAAGAGACCCAGTACTTC. This encodes CASSPTSGGTQETQYF.

The CDR3 is CASSLLLSNTEAFF. The DNA of the CDR3 is TGTGCCAGCAGCTTGCTCCTGAGCAACACTGAAGCTTTCTTT. This chain links TRBV5-8 with TRBJ1-1; no reliable D call. V shed 1 base and J shed 2 bases, with 9 bases lying between them. Looked up from germline, CDR1 is SGHTS and CDR2 is YDEGEE. This CDR3 contains 14 residues.

The rearrangement links TRBV5-1 to TRBJ2-2; 8 bases are shared with TRBD2. Per the germline V gene, CDR1 is SGHRS and CDR2 is YFSETQ. The CDR3 is 17 residues long. Trimming cost V 4 bases and J 6 bases; bases outside gene matches: 14. This CDR3 is CASSPQEPSGGAGELFF. CDR3 nucleotide sequence: TGCGCCAGCAGCCCCCAGGAACCAAGCGGGGGAGCCGGGGAGCTGTTTTTT.

The J gene is TRBJ2-7, the V gene TRBV5-6; 7 bases agree with TRBD1. This CDR3 is 14 amino acids long. The germline CDR1 and CDR2 sequences are SGHDT and YYEEEE. Trimming at V came to 2 bases and at J to 3 bases, leaving 5 bases not matched to a gene. In nucleotides, the CDR3 is TGTGCCAGCAGCTTTAATCCAGGGGGCTACGAGCAGTACTTC. Its translation is CASSFNPGGYEQYF.

The chain recombines TRBV28 with TRBJ1-5, with D maybe TRBD1 (5 bases). Germline V gene data show CDR1 as MDHEN and CDR2 as SYDVKM. This CDR3 has 14 amino acids. V was shortened by 4 bases and J by 0 bases, with 7 bases between the two germline ends. DNA for the CDR3: TGTGCCAGCAGTTCTCAGGGTAGCAATCAGCCCCAGCATTTT. Residues: CASSSQGSNQPQHF.

This clone has a single count. V is TRBV7-2 and J is TRBJ2-1, with 8 nucleotides matching TRBD2. With 3 bases clipped from V and 15 bases from J, the junction kept 13 bases outside the gene matches. Per the germline V gene, CDR1 is SGHTA and CDR2 is FQGNSA. The CDR3 runs 14 residues. The DNA of the CDR3 is TGTGCCAGCAGCTTTACAGGGACTAGTCGTGTCCTGTTCTTC. It encodes CASSFTGTSRVLFF.

The chain joins TRBV7-7 to TRBJ2-7, with 10 nucleotides matching TRBD1. From germline, CDR1 is SSHAT and CDR2 FNYEAQ (reference sequence). The CDR3 totals 17 residues. The junction had 12 bases not matched to a gene; V was cut back by 4 bases and J by 3 bases. The CDR3 DNA reads as TGTGCCAGCAGCTCCAGACCGGGACAGGGGCCCGACTACGAGCAGTACTTC. Residues: CASSSRPGQGPDYEQYF.